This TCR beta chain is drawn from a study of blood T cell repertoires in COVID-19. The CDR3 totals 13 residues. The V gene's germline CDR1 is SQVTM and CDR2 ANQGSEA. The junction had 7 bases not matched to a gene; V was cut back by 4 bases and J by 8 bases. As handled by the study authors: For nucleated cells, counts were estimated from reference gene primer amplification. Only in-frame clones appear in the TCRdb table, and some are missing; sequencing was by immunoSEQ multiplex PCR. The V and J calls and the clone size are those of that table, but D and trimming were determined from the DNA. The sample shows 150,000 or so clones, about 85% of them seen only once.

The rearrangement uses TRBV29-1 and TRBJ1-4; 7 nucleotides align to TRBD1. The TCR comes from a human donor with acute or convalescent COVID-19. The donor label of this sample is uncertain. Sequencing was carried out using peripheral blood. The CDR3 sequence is CSVVWDSGEKLFF. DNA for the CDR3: TGCAGCGTTGTTTGGGACAGCGGGGAAAAACTGTTTTTT.